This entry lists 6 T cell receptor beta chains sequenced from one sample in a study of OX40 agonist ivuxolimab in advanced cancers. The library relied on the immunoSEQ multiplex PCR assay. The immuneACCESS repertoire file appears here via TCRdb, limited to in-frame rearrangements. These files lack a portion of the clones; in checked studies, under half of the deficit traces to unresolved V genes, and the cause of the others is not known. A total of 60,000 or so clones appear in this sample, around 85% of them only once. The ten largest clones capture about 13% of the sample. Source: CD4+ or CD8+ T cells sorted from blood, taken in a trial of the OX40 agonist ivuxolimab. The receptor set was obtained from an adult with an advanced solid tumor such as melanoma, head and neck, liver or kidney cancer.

CDR3 nucleotides: TGCGCCAGCAGCCCCGGGACAGGGGGCTTCGATAACTATGGCTACACCTTC. Its protein product is CASSPGTGGFDNYGYTF. V is TRBV4-1 and J is TRBJ1-2, with 12 nucleotides matching TRBD1. CDR1 and CDR2 from the germline V gene are MGHRA and YSYEKL. CDR3 length: 17 amino acids. V was clipped by 4 bases and J by 1 base; unmatched bases: 7.

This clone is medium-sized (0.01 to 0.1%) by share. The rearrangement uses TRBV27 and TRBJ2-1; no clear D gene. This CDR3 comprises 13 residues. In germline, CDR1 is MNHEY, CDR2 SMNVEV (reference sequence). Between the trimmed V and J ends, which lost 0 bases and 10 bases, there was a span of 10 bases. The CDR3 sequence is CASSLSRQNEQFF. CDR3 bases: TGTGCCAGCAGTTTATCGCGACAAAACGAGCAGTTCTTC.

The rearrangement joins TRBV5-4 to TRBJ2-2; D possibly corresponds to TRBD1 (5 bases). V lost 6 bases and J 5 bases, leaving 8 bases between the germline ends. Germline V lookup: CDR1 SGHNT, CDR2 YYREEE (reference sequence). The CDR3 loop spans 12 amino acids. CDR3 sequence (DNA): TGTGCCAGCAAAGGGGAAACCGGGGAGCTGTTTTTT. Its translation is CASKGETGELFF. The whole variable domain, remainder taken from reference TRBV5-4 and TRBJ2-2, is ETGVTQSPTHLIKTRGQQVTLRCSSQSGHNTVSWYQQALGQGPQFIFQYYREEENGRGNFPPRFSGLQFPNYSSELNVNALELDDSALYLCASKGETGELFFGEGSRLTVL.

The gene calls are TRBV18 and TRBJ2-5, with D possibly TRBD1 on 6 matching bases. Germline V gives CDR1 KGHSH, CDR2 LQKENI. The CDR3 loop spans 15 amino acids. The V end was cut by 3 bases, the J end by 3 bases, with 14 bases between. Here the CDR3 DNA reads TGTGCCAGCTCACCTGTCGGGACAAAAAAAGAGACCCAGTACTTC. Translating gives CASSPVGTKKETQYF. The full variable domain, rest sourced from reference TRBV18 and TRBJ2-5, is NAGVMQNPRHLVRRRGQEARLRCSPMKGHSHVYWYRQLPEEGLKFMVYLQKENIIDESGMPKERFSAEFPKEGPSILRIQQVVRGDSAAYFCASSPVGTKKETQYFGPGTRLLVL.

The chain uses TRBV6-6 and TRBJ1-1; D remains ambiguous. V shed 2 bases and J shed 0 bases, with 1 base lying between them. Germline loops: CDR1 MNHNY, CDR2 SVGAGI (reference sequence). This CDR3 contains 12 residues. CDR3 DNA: TGTGCCAGCAGTTACATGAACACTGAAGCTTTCTTT. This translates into CASSYMNTEAFF.

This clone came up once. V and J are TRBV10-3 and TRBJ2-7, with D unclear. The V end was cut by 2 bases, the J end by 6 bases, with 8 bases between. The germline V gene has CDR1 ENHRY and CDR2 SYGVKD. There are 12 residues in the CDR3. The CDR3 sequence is CAISERGSEQYF. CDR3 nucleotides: TGTGCCATCAGTGAGCGAGGCTCCGAGCAGTACTTC.